This entry lists 9 T cell receptor beta chains sequenced from one sample in a study of T cells in localized non-small cell lung cancer. Only in-frame clones appear in the TCRdb table, and some are missing; sequencing was by immunoSEQ multiplex PCR. The data show about 20,000 clones, over 85% seen once. The specimen was peripheral blood, collected before any cancer treatment. Receptor source: a male donor older than 55 with stage I squamous cell lung carcinoma.

This chain links TRBV30 with TRBJ2-7, with D hard to call. V was shortened by 1 base and J by 3 bases, with 13 bases between the two germline ends. Germline V gives CDR1 GTSNPN, CDR2 SVGIG (reference sequence). This CDR3 has 14 residues. The DNA for the CDR3 is TGTGCCTGGAGTGACGGACCCAACCTCTACGAGCAGTACTTC. Translating it yields CAWSDGPNLYEQYF.

This chain uses TRBV7-8 with TRBJ1-1, with D uncertain. The germline V gene encodes CDR1 SGHVS and CDR2 FQNEAQ. Trimming took 3 bases from V and 6 from J, leaving 11 bases between them. CDR3 length equals 13 residues. The CDR3 DNA reads as TGTGCCAGCAGCTTCGTATACGGAGCTGAAGCTTTCTTT. Residues: CASSFVYGAEAFF.

V is TRBV7-2 and J is TRBJ2-7; 10 positions match TRBD2. J was trimmed by 1 base and V by 5 bases; bases with no gene match: 5. Germline lookup yields CDR1 SGHTA and CDR2 FQGNSA. The CDR3 loop spans 15 amino acids. The CDR3 DNA sequence: TGTGCCAGCAGCCCTCCAGCGGGGGGGTCCTACGAGCAGTACTTC. Translated, it gives CASSPPAGGSYEQYF.

The rearrangement links TRBV5-6 to TRBJ2-7, with TRBD2 as a possible D gene (6 bases). V was clipped by 1 base and J by 2 bases, with 13 bases between them. Germline lookup yields CDR1 SGHDT and CDR2 YYEEEE. CDR3 length: 15 amino acids. The CDR3 spells CASSLIAGSTYEQYF. CDR3 bases: TGTGCCAGCAGCTTGATTGCGGGGTCAACCTACGAGCAGTACTTC.

The chain joins TRBV4-2 to TRBJ2-5; TRBD1 matches 7 bases. The V gene end was trimmed by 2 bases and the J gene end by 4 bases; junction bases not matched to a gene: 1. The CDR3 extends over 13 amino acids. Germline loops: CDR1 LGHNA, CDR2 YNFKEQ. The CDR3 bases are TGTGCCAGCAGCCAAAGGGGGCCAGAGACCCAGTACTTC. It codes for CASSQRGPETQYF.

The V and J genes are TRBV6-4 and TRBJ2-2; perhaps TRBD2 as D (5 bases). The CDR3 consists of 17 residues. CDR1 and CDR2 (germline): MRHNA, SNTAGT. V was shortened by 8 bases and J by 5 bases, with 24 bases between the two germline ends. CDR3 amino acids: CASQLEAGAGLTGELFF. CDR3 DNA: TGTGCCAGCCAACTCGAGGCGGGTGCAGGCTTAACCGGGGAGCTGTTTTTT.

The chain couples TRBV18 to TRBJ2-3; 7 bases fit TRBD1. CDR3 length: 16 amino acids. Trimming cost V 1 base and J 4 bases; bases outside gene matches: 8. Germline CDR1 KGHSH, CDR2 LQKENI. The CDR3 is CASSPLAGGAADTQYF. The DNA of the CDR3 is TGTGCCAGCTCACCACTGGCAGGGGGTGCGGCAGATACGCAGTATTTT.

V gene TRBV6-1 combines with J gene TRBJ2-5; 8 positions match TRBD1. Unmatched junction bases numbered 9, after V lost 1 base and J lost 5 bases. Germline assignment: CDR1 MNHNS and CDR2 SASEGT. The CDR3 length is 16 residues. The CDR3 sequence is CASSEGFWTGKETQYF. Here the CDR3 DNA reads TGTGCCAGCAGTGAAGGATTCTGGACAGGGAAGGAGACCCAGTACTTC.

The chain joins TRBV29-1 to TRBJ1-2, with D unclear. CDR3 size: 12 residues. V was shortened by 2 bases and J by 4 bases, with 8 bases between the two germline ends. Germline V CDR1 and CDR2: SQVTM, ANQGSEA. The CDR3 here is CSVENSLYGYTF. CDR3 sequence (DNA): TGCAGCGTTGAAAACAGCCTCTATGGCTACACCTTC.